What follows is one TCR beta chain and its context. This record comes from a study of blood T cell repertoires in COVID-19. Study-wide context: COVID-19 samples, acute and convalescent, were from the United States, Italy and Spain. T cells, B-cell-depleted T cells, or PBMCs provided the cDNA or gDNA that served as material.

Authors' analysis steps: From reference gene primer amplification, estimates of nucleated cell counts were derived. Measured with immunoSEQ multiplex PCR; TCRdb has only the in-frame clones, and not every one. For V, J and clone size, that table is used; D and trimming come from the DNA. The top ten clones hold about 1.3% of a sample with some 260,000 clones, 85% to 90% of them seen once. This TCR was sampled from an elderly man with acute or convalescent COVID-19. Sequencing was done on a sample of peripheral blood.

CDR3 amino acids: CASSLGNYGYTF. The CDR3 nucleotides are TGTGCCAGCAGCCTCGGTAACTATGGCTACACCTTC. The V call is TRBV7-9, the J call TRBJ1-2; D gene uncertain. CDR1 is SEHNR and CDR2 is FQNEAQ in the germline V gene (reference sequence). Between the trimmed V and J ends, which lost 5 bases and 1 base, there was a span of 5 bases. The CDR3 sequence is 12 residues long.